This T cell receptor (beta chain) was profiled in a study of blood T cell repertoires in COVID-19. Overall study context: Acute and convalescent COVID-19 specimens originated in the United States, Italy and Spain.

Of note for this clone: The sample has other DNA sequences that encode this CDR3 too.

Sequencing used immunoSEQ multiplex PCR; TCRdb keeps in-frame clones, though not all of them. The sample holds about 250,000 clones, roughly 85% seen once. CDR1 SGHVS and CDR2 FQNEAQ come from the germline V gene. This CDR3 has 15 residues. With 1 base removed from V and 0 bases from J, the gap between germline ends came to 7 bases. The clonotype was recovered from a woman aged 45-65 years with acute COVID-19. V and J are TRBV7-8 and TRBJ1-3; D call uncertain. Sequenced: PBMCs or T cells enriched from blood (not recorded which). The CDR3 sequence: CASSLDGLSGNTIYF. The CDR3 region has the DNA TGTGCCAGCAGCTTAGACGGTCTCTCTGGAAACACCATATATTTT.